The TCR beta chain described here comes from a study of blood T cells in healthy people across ages. Study-wide points: The long-lived group displayed more naive CD4+ cells, plus higher diversity, than the aged donors did.

The CDR3 loop spans 14 amino acids. The germline gives CDR1 DFQATT, CDR2 SNEGSKA (reference sequence). Trimming left V 5 bases short and J 1 base short, with 14 bases between. Donors were systemically healthy Caucasian individuals from Russia aged about 6 to 90 years. Every sample yielded at least 6 million isolated PBMCs. A second roughly 6 to 11 cycle PCR used barcoded and J-beta primers. Every cDNA molecule carried a tag from a template-switch adaptor bearing 12 random nucleotides. TCRdb processed the 5' RACE reads anew with MiXCR; each CDR3 protein has one entry. The sample carries over 1,500,000 distinct CDR3 sequences, around 42% recorded once. With respect to this clonotype: Its target is unknown.

The receptor comes from a human donor in good health. The sample comprised blood. The chain couples TRBV20-1 to TRBJ2-5; D not certain. CDR3 nucleotides: TGCAGTGCTGCTACCGACTCACCCCAAGAGACCCAGTACTTC. This translates into CSAATDSPQETQYF.